The T cell receptor beta chain under discussion was sequenced for a study of CD8+ T cells in alopecia areata. Whole-study results and caveats: Lesional scalp displayed greater clonality than normal scalp, most notably in alopecia totalis/universalis.

Per the germline V gene, CDR1 is SGHTA and CDR2 is FQGNSA. The V and J ends lost 5 bases and 2 bases respectively, with 15 bases between them. There are 15 residues in the CDR3. This clone was counted only a few times. No antigen is known for it. RNA, once extracted, was reverse transcribed into cDNA for use as the sequencing template. This table comes from immunoSEQ multiplex PCR, and its TCRdb copy is limited to in-frame clones, with some not included. The sample consists of some 110,000 clones, 55% to 65% of them appearing once. The receptor comes from a human donor in good health. The material sequenced was CD4+ T cells sorted from blood. J is TRBJ1-1 and V is TRBV7-2; a possible D gene is TRBD1 (6 bases). CDR3 sequence reads: CASSRTTGGNTEAFF. CDR3 coding DNA: TGTGCCAGCAGCCGTACGACAGGTGGAAACACTGAAGCTTTCTTT.